This TCR beta chain was captured by sequencing in a study of STAT3 mutations in large granular lymphocyte leukemia (dated by TCRdb to about 2019). For the study in its entirety: About half of the T-LGLL patients who underwent longitudinal sequencing carried canonical activating STAT3 mutations. A couple of patients with natural killer LGL leukemia were also sequenced longitudinally as controls within the study. From an initial cohort of approximately 220 LGL patients, around 17 representative T-LGLL cases were chosen for longitudinal sequencing of TCRbeta and STAT3. On average, sequencing was done at 3.5 to 4 time points per patient, with the number of samplings ranging from 2 to 8. Over half of the T-LGLL patients were given one or more immunosuppressive therapy regimens, and over 30% of the treated patients had a hematologic response. Patients with T-cell large granular lymphocyte leukemia underwent serial deep sequencing of TCRbeta CDR3 and STAT3 to reconstruct clonal hierarchy and dynamics.

V has 7 bases trimmed and J has 6 bases trimmed; junction bases matching no gene number 6. Looking up the germline V gene yields CDR1 SQVTM and CDR2 ANQGSEA. Including cysteine and phenylalanine, the CDR3 has 12 amino acids. The read is trimmed to its CDR3 DNA, 36 bases read in frame from base 1. DNA was extracted from blood mononuclear cells, and the same DNA was used for both TCR and STAT3 sequencing. What the authors observed across the whole study: The burden of the dominant TCR clone was higher than the STAT3 mutant burden in several patients, which suggests that the STAT3 mutation arose secondarily inside a clone that had already expanded. Because no samples were available when a clone first appeared, clonal expansion had to be inferred from samplings taken at other points. Because codominant clonotypes persisted in some patients, a small but highly pathogenic clone may have been missed. Every T-LGLL patient showed at least one immunodominant TCRbeta clonotype, and about half showed multiple immunodominant subclonotypes. Linking therapy response to changes in TCR clonal burden was complicated by variable intervals between samplings and by differing treatment regimens. TCR clonotype switching after therapy was observed in about 35% of the 18 patients, and all newly emerging clones were found to be STAT3 wild type.

TCRbeta libraries were sequenced on an Illumina MiSeq, and an average of about 40,773 productive templates per sample was obtained. TCRbeta CDR3 libraries were generated with the immunoSEQ assay using multiplex PCR amplification. Per the original workflow: Repertoire diversity was calculated as previously defined, with values near 0 taken to indicate extremely monoclonal samples. TCRdb stores this immuneACCESS table with in-frame sequences only. Part of the clones is absent; in the studies checked, under half of the shortfall reflects unresolved V genes, and no reason is known for the rest. The DNA gave D and trimming, while V, J and clone size come from that table. The sample records over 8,500 clones, around 87% of which are singletons. The ten most abundant clones make up about four fifths of the sample. With regard to this clone: The target of this receptor is not known. Base qualities were left out, and no much larger clone turns up one base away.

This sequence originates from an elderly man with T-cell large granular lymphocyte leukemia. Some clones in this sample may be carry-over from other donors' samples. The age is the age at diagnosis. The receptor chain draws on TRBV29-1 and TRBJ2-7, with TRBD2 identical over 10 junction bases. Source material: peripheral blood mononuclear cells. The CDR3 has the sequence CSGLAGGSEQYF. In nucleotide form, the sequence is TGCAGCGGATTAGCGGGGGGAAGCGAGCAGTACTTC.